This T cell receptor beta chain was sequenced in a study of blood T cell repertoires in COVID-19. Study background: The United States, Italy and Spain supplied acute and convalescent COVID-19 samples. The analysed material was cDNA or gDNA that came from T cells, B-cell-depleted T cells, or PBMCs.

Between the trimmed V and J ends, which lost 0 bases and 6 bases, there was a span of 12 bases. The CDR3 consists of 15 residues. Germline V gives CDR1 MNHEY, CDR2 SVGAGI. There are a few counts of this clone. Exposed participants encountered a COVID-19 case during the 2 weeks preceding study entry. Methods used by the authors: Researchers report that nucleated cell counts were estimated from reference gene primer amplification. Assay: immunoSEQ multiplex PCR; the TCRdb copy retains only in-frame clones and omits some. That table is the source of V, J and clone size, and D and trimming were worked out from the DNA. In the table there are 200,000 to 250,000 clones, around 91% of which are singletons.

The material sequenced was PBMCs or T cells enriched from blood (not recorded which). The TCR sequence derives from a man aged 30 to 39 who had been exposed to COVID-19. The chain links TRBV6-5 to TRBJ2-1, with a tentative D call TRBD2 (5 bases). The CDR3: CASSYSLGGSNEQFF. As DNA, the CDR3 is TGTGCCAGCAGTTACTCCCTTGGCGGGTCCAATGAGCAGTTCTTC.